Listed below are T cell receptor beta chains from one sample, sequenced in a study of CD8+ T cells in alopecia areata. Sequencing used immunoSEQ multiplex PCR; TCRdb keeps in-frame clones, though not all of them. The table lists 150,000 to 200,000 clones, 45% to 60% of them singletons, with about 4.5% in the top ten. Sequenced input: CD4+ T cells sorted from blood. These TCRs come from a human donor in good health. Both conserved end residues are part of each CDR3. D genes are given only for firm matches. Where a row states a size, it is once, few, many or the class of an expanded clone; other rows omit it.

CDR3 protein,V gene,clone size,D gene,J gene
CASSLAPLAGITGELFF,TRBV7-2,-,TRBD2,TRBJ2-2
CAWSLGLLAGYTF,TRBV30,-,-,TRBJ1-2
CASRIQGGSTSFF,TRBV5-6,-,TRBD1,TRBJ1-1
CASSALSGRVNEQFF,TRBV4-1,-,TRBD2,TRBJ2-1
CASIGPPHPDNSNYGYTF,TRBV27,-,-,TRBJ1-2
CATTDRTDQPQHF,TRBV10-3,-,-,TRBJ1-5
CASSVASTSYNEQFF,TRBV9,-,-,TRBJ2-1
CASSDPDRGSEQYF,TRBV6-4,few,TRBD1,TRBJ2-7
CASSQGTGGYEQYF,TRBV14,few,TRBD1,TRBJ2-7
CASSHPGSGRGEQYF,TRBV4-1,-,TRBD2,TRBJ2-7
CASSEGQGSQYF,TRBV2,-,TRBD1,TRBJ2-3
CASSTGTTYEQYF,TRBV13,few,TRBD2,TRBJ2-7
CATSMARTDTQYF,TRBV15,-,-,TRBJ2-3
CASSFRTGVHEQFF,TRBV18,-,TRBD1,TRBJ2-1
CAWAKQRTGAYEQYF,TRBV30,-,TRBD1,TRBJ2-7
CASRLDTPGANVLTF,TRBV5-4,-,-,TRBJ2-6
CASSLDRISYEQYF,TRBV5-1,-,-,TRBJ2-7
CASREREETEAFF,TRBV2,-,-,TRBJ1-1
CASRNYPVLTF,TRBV6-1,-,-,TRBJ2-6
CASSLIERELFF,TRBV7-9,-,-,TRBJ2-2
CSVDRLITDTQYF,TRBV29-1,-,-,TRBJ2-3
CASSLVLNIQYF,TRBV28,few,-,TRBJ2-4
CAWSLRGKQPQHF,TRBV30,-,-,TRBJ1-5
CASSIATNTGELFF,TRBV19,-,-,TRBJ2-2
CASSQGRGPSDTQYF,TRBV4-1,-,TRBD1,TRBJ2-3
CASKPGAGANVLTF,TRBV6-5,-,-,TRBJ2-6
CASSPGLAGDREQYF,TRBV28,-,TRBD2,TRBJ2-7
CASRGLAGPPDWYF,TRBV6-5,few,TRBD2,TRBJ2-7
CASSPLHRTDTQYF,TRBV18,-,-,TRBJ2-3
CASSPDRDFQPQHF,TRBV7-9,-,TRBD1,TRBJ1-5
CASSHLGTPKASYEQYF,TRBV5-4,-,-,TRBJ2-7
CASSPLSGQDDGYTF,TRBV5-1,-,TRBD1,TRBJ1-2
CASSLAGGRGRETQYF,TRBV7-7,-,TRBD2,TRBJ2-5
CASSMGLHTASGELFF,TRBV5-1,-,TRBD2,TRBJ2-2
CASSTLTRIHEQYF,TRBV28,few,-,TRBJ2-7
CASSRRPYGENTEAFF,TRBV27,many,-,TRBJ1-1
CASSLEVTPETQYF,TRBV7-6,-,-,TRBJ2-5
CASSLAGTINEQYF,TRBV5-1,-,-,TRBJ2-7
CASSLGRLGQPQHF,TRBV27,-,-,TRBJ1-5
CASSYLAGSGANEQFF,TRBV5-6,few,TRBD2,TRBJ2-1
CASSFRGTSTDTQYF,TRBV7-9,once,-,TRBJ2-3
CAFRTSGSDEQFF,TRBV30,-,TRBD2,TRBJ2-1
CASSSLVGSTGELFF,TRBV7-2,-,-,TRBJ2-2
CASRAEMNTEAFF,TRBV10-1,-,-,TRBJ1-1
CASSFGTSGSNEQFF,TRBV5-4,-,TRBD2,TRBJ2-1
CASSVGGQGVDTQYF,TRBV9,-,TRBD1,TRBJ2-3
CASRQAPGGQYF,TRBV28,-,-,TRBJ2-7
CSVRSGTGVYEQYF,TRBV29-1,-,TRBD1,TRBJ2-7
CASSLSGGTEAFF,TRBV5-1,-,-,TRBJ1-1
CASSLFDTQYF,TRBV5-1,-,-,TRBJ2-3
CAGGLGAYNEQFF,TRBV2,-,-,TRBJ2-1
CASSGGTGGETQYF,TRBV6-5,-,TRBD1,TRBJ2-5
CASSYSARSGNTEAFF,TRBV6-6,-,-,TRBJ1-1
CASSLPQEGNTIYF,TRBV23-1,-,-,TRBJ1-3
CASSYLGGETQYF,TRBV6-5,few,-,TRBJ2-5
CASSRSSGRPNTGELFF,TRBV5-4,-,TRBD2,TRBJ2-2
CASSLYRAGELFF,TRBV7-3,-,-,TRBJ2-2
CASSDGQNQPQHF,TRBV7-6,few,-,TRBJ1-5
CSAQGFGEKLFF,TRBV29-1,few,-,TRBJ1-4
CSVERLLRGDTQYF,TRBV29-1,few,-,TRBJ2-3